This T cell receptor beta chain emerged from a study of blood T cell repertoires in COVID-19. Study in general: From the United States, Italy and Spain came samples of acute and convalescent COVID-19. Sample material is recorded as cDNA or gDNA derived from T cells, B-cell-depleted T cells, or PBMCs.

Original analysis: Scientists estimated how many nucleated cells there were by amplifying reference gene primers. The assay was immunoSEQ multiplex PCR, and TCRdb's table has in-frame clones only and misses some. V, J and clone size are those of that table, while D and trimming were read from the DNA. The sample gives 230,000 or so clones, approximately 84% of which show up once; about 4.5% is in the top ten. In germline, CDR1 is LNHDA, CDR2 SQIVND (reference sequence). The CDR3 consists of 14 residues. V gave up 5 bases and J gave up 10 bases; unmatched junction bases: 9. The receptor was isolated from a man in his fifties with active or convalescent COVID-19. The gene calls are TRBV19 and TRBJ2-1; 9 bases are shared with TRBD1. Material: peripheral blood. CDR3 sequence: CASSRDRASGEQFF. The CDR3 DNA follows: TGTGCCAGTAGTCGGGACAGGGCCTCCGGGGAGCAGTTCTTC.